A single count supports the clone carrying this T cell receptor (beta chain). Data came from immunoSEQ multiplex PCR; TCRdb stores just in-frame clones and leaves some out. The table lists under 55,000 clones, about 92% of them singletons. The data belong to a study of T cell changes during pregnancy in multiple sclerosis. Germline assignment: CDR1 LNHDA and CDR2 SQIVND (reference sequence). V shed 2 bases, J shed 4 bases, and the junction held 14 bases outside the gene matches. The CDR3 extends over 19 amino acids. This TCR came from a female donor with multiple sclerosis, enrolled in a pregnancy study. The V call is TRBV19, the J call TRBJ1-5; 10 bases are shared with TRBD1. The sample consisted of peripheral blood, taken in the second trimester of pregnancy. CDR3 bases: TGTGCCAGTAGTATACGTCCGGGGGGCCCGGACAGGGGGAATCAGCCCCAGCATTTT. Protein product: CASSIRPGGPDRGNQPQHF.